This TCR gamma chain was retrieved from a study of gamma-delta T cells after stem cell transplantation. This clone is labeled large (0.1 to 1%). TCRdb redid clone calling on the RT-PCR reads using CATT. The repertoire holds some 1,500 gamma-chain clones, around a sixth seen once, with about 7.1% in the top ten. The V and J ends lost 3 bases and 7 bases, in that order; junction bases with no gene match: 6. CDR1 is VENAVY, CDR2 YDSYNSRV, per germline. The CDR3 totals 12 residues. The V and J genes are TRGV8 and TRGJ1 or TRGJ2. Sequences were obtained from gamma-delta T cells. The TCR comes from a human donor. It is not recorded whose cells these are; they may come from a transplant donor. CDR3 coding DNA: TGTGCCACCTGGGATCAGCAGTATAAGAAACTCTTT. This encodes CATWDQQYKKLF.